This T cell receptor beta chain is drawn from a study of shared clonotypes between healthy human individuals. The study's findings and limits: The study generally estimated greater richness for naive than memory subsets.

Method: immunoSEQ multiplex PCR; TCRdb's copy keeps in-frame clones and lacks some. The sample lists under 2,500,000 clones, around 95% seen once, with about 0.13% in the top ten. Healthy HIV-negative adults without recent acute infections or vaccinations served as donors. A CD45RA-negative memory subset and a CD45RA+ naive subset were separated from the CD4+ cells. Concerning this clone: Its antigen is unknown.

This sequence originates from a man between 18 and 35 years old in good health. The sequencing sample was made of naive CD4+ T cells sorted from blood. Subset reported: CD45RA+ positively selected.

The chain's CDR3 is CASSLKTGTNQETQYF. In DNA form, the CDR3 reads TGCGCCAGCAGCTTGAAAACGGGGACTAACCAAGAGACCCAGTACTTC. The chain carries TRBV5-1 and TRBJ2-5, with 7 bases lining up with TRBD2. J was trimmed by 0 bases and V by 1 base; bases with no gene match: 6. This CDR3 spans 16 amino acids. Germline loops: CDR1 SGHRS, CDR2 YFSETQ.